This T cell receptor beta chain is from a study of CD8 T cells in Susac syndrome. Whole-study results and caveats: Regarding the TCR sequencing and HLA analysis, the study admitted that a relatively small number of individuals were involved.

Per germline, CDR1 MDHEN and CDR2 SYDVKM. The CDR3 contains 16 residues. V lost 2 bases, J lost 8 bases, and 21 bases lay in between. An amount of RNA that ranged from roughly 0.5 to 1 ug was reverse transcribed with random hexamers. With immunoSEQ multiplex PCR, TCR beta CDR3 was amplified across 54 Vbeta and 13 Jbeta. TCRdb reprocessed the immunoSEQ multiplex PCR reads with MiXCR, giving one entry per CDR3 protein. The sample holds approximately 160,000 distinct CDR3 sequences; 90% to 95% are singletons and the top ten take under 0.085%. About this clonotype itself: Its specificity is not known.

CD8+ and CD4+ blood T cells underwent TCR beta sequencing. The rearrangement joins TRBV28 to TRBJ1-2; no firm D call. The material sequenced was CD4+ T cells from PBMCs. The TCR comes from a human donor in good health. The CDR3: CASSLPPATAVGGYTF. Here the CDR3 DNA reads TGTGCCAGCAGTTTACCCCCGGCCACAGCCGTGGGCGGCTACACCTTC.